Each of the 22 T cell receptor beta chains below was sequenced from the same sample in a study of blood T cell repertoires in COVID-19. Repertoires were generated with immunoSEQ multiplex PCR, while TCRdb's copy carries only in-frame clones and drops some. There are around 200,000 clones in the sample; roughly 83% occur only once, and 5.6% lies in the top ten. Sequenced: PBMCs or T cells enriched from blood (not recorded which). The receptor set was obtained from a man aged 40-49 years with acute COVID-19.

The J gene is TRBJ2-5, the V gene TRBV10-3; D is ambiguous. V shed 0 bases and J shed 1 base, with 9 bases lying between them. This CDR3 region has 15 residues. Germline values: CDR1 ENHRY, CDR2 SYGVKD. The CDR3, as DNA: TGTGCCATCAGTGAGTCAAGAGGCCCCCAAGAGACCCAGTACTTC. Translating gives CAISESRGPQETQYF.

V usage is TRBV5-1 and J usage is TRBJ2-1; 12 bases match TRBD2. V shed 5 bases and J 8 bases; nucleotides not matched to a gene: 8. This CDR3 comprises 15 residues. CDR1 and CDR2 from the germline V gene are SGHRS and YFSETQ. The CDR3 DNA follows: TGCGCCAGCAGTCGCTCTAGCGGGAGGGACTATGAGCAGTTCTTC. Residues: CASSRSSGRDYEQFF.

The chain couples TRBV29-1 to TRBJ2-5; possible D gene TRBD2, 5 bases. V shed 0 bases and J shed 4 bases, with 6 bases lying between them. The CDR3 totals 12 residues. The germline gives CDR1 SQVTM, CDR2 ANQGSEA. CDR3 nucleotide sequence: TGCAGCGTTGAAGAGCTAGCAGAGACCCAGTACTTC. Translating it yields CSVEELAETQYF.

This clone was counted once. The chain recombines TRBV28 with TRBJ1-4, with 9 bases that match TRBD1. The germline gives CDR1 MDHEN, CDR2 SYDVKM. CDR3 length: 14 residues. V trimming: 2 bases; J trimming: 6 bases; junction bases outside the gene matches: 1. Here the CDR3 DNA reads TGTGCCAGCAGTTTAAGACAGGGGGATGAAAAACTGTTTTTT. The encoded protein is CASSLRQGDEKLFF.

This chain connects TRBV30 to TRBJ2-2, with D possibly being TRBD2 (5 bases). The germline gives CDR1 GTSNPN, CDR2 SVGIG (reference sequence). V lost 0 bases, J lost 3 bases, and 11 bases lay in between. This CDR3 contains 15 residues. The CDR3 reads CAWSVILADTGELFF. CDR3 nucleotide sequence: TGTGCCTGGAGTGTAATTCTAGCCGACACCGGGGAGCTGTTTTTT. Supplemented by reference TRBV30 and TRBJ2-2, the full variable domain reads SQTIHQWPATLVQPVGSPLSLECTVEGTSNPNLYWYRQAAGRGLQLLFYSVGIGQISSEVPQNLSASRPQDRQFILSSKKLLLSDSGFYLCAWSVILADTGELFFGEGSRLTVL.

Turning to this clone: One end of the junction does not line up with germline, which may come from a read error. The chain links TRBV6-5 to TRBJ1-2; 8 nucleotides match TRBD1. Germline loops: CDR1 MNHEY, CDR2 SVGAGI. The CDR3 extends over 13 amino acids. The CDR3 sequence is CASSYSKRTGTSF. The CDR3 region has the DNA TGTGCCAGCAGTTACTCAAAAAGGACAGGGACCTCCTTC.

The chain uses TRBV10-3 and TRBJ2-1; 13 positions agree with TRBD2. CDR3 length equals 17 residues. J gave up 5 bases and V 5 bases, and 9 bases lay outside the gene matches. Germline V lookup: CDR1 ENHRY, CDR2 SYGVKD. In DNA form, the CDR3 reads TGTGCCATCAGTCCAAACCAGGGACTAGCGGGGAACAATGAGCAGTTCTTC. The encoded protein is CAISPNQGLAGNNEQFF.

This clone has only one observation. This sequence joins TRBV6-5 and TRBJ2-2; 12 nucleotides align to TRBD2. Germline CDR1 and CDR2: MNHEY and SVGAGI. The CDR3 contains 15 residues. The ends lost 4 bases at V and 5 bases at J; junction bases unmatched: 2. CDR3 sequence (DNA): TGTGCCAGCAGTTCTGGACTAGCGGGAACCGGGGAGCTGTTTTTT. Translating it yields CASSSGLAGTGELFF.

This chain uses TRBV9 with TRBJ2-2, with TRBD2 matching 10 bases. The CDR3 contains 18 residues. J was trimmed by 4 bases and V by 3 bases; bases with no gene match: 12. The germline V gene encodes CDR1 SGDLS and CDR2 YYNGEE. The chain's CDR3 is CASSAAPLAGVSTGELFF. The CDR3 DNA is TGTGCCAGCAGCGCCGCCCCCCTAGCGGGAGTGTCCACCGGGGAGCTGTTTTTT.

The rearrangement joins TRBV9 to TRBJ1-1; D gene uncertain. V lost 4 bases, J lost 0 bases, and 7 bases lay in between. CDR1 is SGDLS, CDR2 YYNGEE, per germline. The CDR3 loop spans 13 amino acids. The CDR3 DNA is TGTGCCAGCAGCATACCAGTGAACACTGAAGCTTTCTTT. It translates to CASSIPVNTEAFF.

V gene TRBV11-2 combines with J gene TRBJ2-1; D possibly corresponds to TRBD1 (5 bases). The CDR3 totals 18 residues. V was trimmed by 4 bases and J by 0 bases, leaving 19 bases between them. Germline-derived CDR1 and CDR2 are SGHAT and FQNNGV. The CDR3 region is CASSSQPLQVSSYNEQFF. The CDR3 region has the DNA TGTGCCAGCAGCTCCCAACCTTTACAGGTAAGCTCCTACAATGAGCAGTTCTTC.

The CDR3 sequence: CASSLYYTGAGTTNTEAFF. The DNA of the CDR3 is TGCGCCAGCAGCTTGTATTATACAGGGGCTGGCACTACGAACACTGAAGCTTTCTTT. The chain couples TRBV5-1 to TRBJ1-1, with 7 bases lining up with TRBD1. The V and J ends lost 1 base and 1 base, in that order; junction bases with no gene match: 16. The CDR3 has 19 amino acids. Germline V gives CDR1 SGHRS, CDR2 YFSETQ.

The chain employs TRBV24-1 and TRBJ2-7; TRBD1 matches 9 bases. The CDR3 extends over 15 amino acids. The germline CDR1 and CDR2 sequences are KGHDR and SFDVKD. V lost 7 bases, J lost 5 bases, and 11 bases stayed unmatched. In nucleotides, the CDR3 is TGTGCCACCAGCCCAGGGGACAGGGATTCGGACGAGCAGTACTTC. It encodes CATSPGDRDSDEQYF.

The chain links TRBV30 to TRBJ2-7; possibly TRBD2 for D (5 bases). Deletions cut 3 bases from V and 4 bases from J, with 13 bases between. The CDR3 consists of 13 residues. Germline loops: CDR1 GTSNPN, CDR2 SVGIG (reference sequence). The CDR3 nucleotides are TGTGCCTGGAGCGGCCGGGGAAGGTACGAGCAGTACTTC. This encodes CAWSGRGRYEQYF.

The rearrangement uses TRBV7-8 and TRBJ2-2; tentatively, D is TRBD2 (5 bases). The CDR3 has 15 amino acids. Germline CDR1 and CDR2: SGHVS and FQNEAQ. Deletions cut 5 bases from V and 2 bases from J, with 12 bases between. The CDR3 bases are TGTGCCAGCAGCCTGCGTGGACTTAACACCGGGGAGCTGTTTTTT. This translates into CASSLRGLNTGELFF.

J is TRBJ2-7 and V is TRBV27; 8 bases match TRBD2. This CDR3 has 15 amino acids. V lost 2 bases to trimming and J lost 2 bases; unmatched junction nucleotides: 5. Germline V gene data show CDR1 as MNHEY and CDR2 as SMNVEV (reference sequence). In DNA form, the CDR3 reads TGTGCCAGCAGTTTAAGGCTAGCGGGTACCTACGAGCAGTACTTC. Translating it yields CASSLRLAGTYEQYF.

The chain has TRBV10-3 and TRBJ2-3; TRBD2 matches 11 bases. The CDR3 is 18 amino acids. CDR1 and CDR2 from the germline V gene are ENHRY and SYGVKD. The J segment lost 4 bases and the V segment lost 10 bases, leaving 19 bases of the junction unmatched. CDR3 coding DNA: TGTGCCACCCGCCCCGCGCGAACCCTAGCGGGAGGCCCAGATACGCAGTATTTT. Residues: CATRPARTLAGGPDTQYF.

J is TRBJ2-1 and V is TRBV14; 12 nucleotides line up with TRBD2. This CDR3 has 21 amino acids. Germline V gene data show CDR1 as SGHDN and CDR2 as FVKESK. The junction had 12 bases not matched to a gene; V was cut back by 0 bases and J by 0 bases. The CDR3 sequence is CASSQEPQLAGGTNSYNEQFF. DNA of the CDR3: TGTGCCAGCAGCCAAGAACCCCAGCTAGCGGGAGGGACTAACTCCTACAATGAGCAGTTCTTC.

The chain recombines TRBV4-2 with TRBJ1-1, with 10 bases aligning to TRBD1. CDR1 LGHNA and CDR2 YNFKEQ come from the germline V gene. The CDR3 runs 15 residues. V shed 4 bases and J 3 bases; nucleotides not matched to a gene: 5. CDR3 sequence (DNA): TGTGCCAGCAGCCTCGACAGGGGGCGAGACACTGAAGCTTTCTTT. Its protein product is CASSLDRGRDTEAFF.

The rearrangement uses TRBV15 and TRBJ2-3, with a tentative D call TRBD2 (5 bases). The V and J ends lost 5 bases and 4 bases respectively, with 10 bases between them. The germline gives CDR1 LNHNV, CDR2 YYDKDF (reference sequence). The CDR3 runs 13 residues. The CDR3 protein is CATSRGSADTQYF. The CDR3 nucleotides read TGTGCCACCAGCCGAGGGAGCGCAGATACGCAGTATTTT.

The chain uses TRBV6-1 and TRBJ2-3, with D perhaps matching TRBD1 (6 bases). The CDR3 has 17 residues. The germline V gene has CDR1 MNHNS and CDR2 SASEGT. V dropped 1 base and J dropped 0 bases, with 14 bases sitting between them. For the CDR3, the DNA is TGTGCCAGCAGTGAAGTGTTTTGGGGGCCTAGCACAGATACGCAGTATTTT. It encodes CASSEVFWGPSTDTQYF.

The chain has TRBV24-1 and TRBJ1-5, with a weak D call TRBD1 (6 bases). The germline V and J ends were trimmed by 5 bases and 2 bases, with 15 bases remaining between them. The CDR3 sequence is 16 residues long. Germline CDR1 and CDR2: KGHDR and SFDVKD. This CDR3 is CATSVGRGLGNQPQHF. CDR3 DNA sequence: TGTGCCACCAGTGTTGGCAGGGGCTTGGGCAATCAGCCCCAGCATTTT.